The 4 T cell receptor beta chains reported below all come from one sample, sequenced in a study of cytomegalovirus exposure and HLA in healthy donors. The method was immunoSEQ multiplex PCR; TCRdb's version includes in-frame clones alone and lacks a portion of them. The repertoire consists of about 260,000 clones, with 90% occurring once and the leading ten covering approximately 3%. The sequenced sample was PBMCs. Receptors were obtained from a woman aged 25-40 years in good health and CMV-seronegative.

The rearrangement uses TRBV6-5 and TRBJ1-2; TRBD1 matches at 7 bases. J lost 2 bases, V lost 2 bases, and 5 bases had no gene match. The CDR3 contains 15 residues. Germline-derived CDR1 and CDR2 are MNHEY and SVGAGI. The CDR3 sequence is CASSYTTGTNYGYTF. CDR3 nucleotide sequence: TGTGCCAGCAGTTACACGACAGGGACAAACTATGGCTACACCTTC.

This chain links TRBV10-2 with TRBJ2-1; D call uncertain. The V gene lost 0 bases and the J gene lost 4 bases, with 4 bases spanning the gap. CDR3 length: 13 residues. CDR1 WSHSY and CDR2 SAAADI come from the germline V gene. The CDR3 sequence: CASSESPYNEQFF. DNA for the CDR3: TGCGCCAGCAGTGAGTCCCCTTACAATGAGCAGTTCTTC.

The chain's CDR3 is CASRAAGAGAYEQYF. CDR3 DNA sequence: TGTGCCAGTAGAGCAGCGGGAGCTGGGGCCTACGAGCAGTACTTC. The gene calls are TRBV19 and TRBJ2-7; 8 positions agree with TRBD2. Germline values: CDR1 LNHDA, CDR2 SQIVND (reference sequence). With V trimmed by 6 bases and J by 2 bases, 9 bases remained unmatched. The CDR3 sequence is 15 residues long.

The table lists this clone with a count of one. The chain joins TRBV5-1 to TRBJ1-4; D ambiguous. The CDR3 extends over 13 amino acids. V lost 6 bases and J lost 4, with 10 bases in between. Per germline, CDR1 SGHRS and CDR2 YFSETQ. The CDR3 DNA sequence: TGCGCCAGCAAGGCAGTGATTAATGAAAAACTGTTTTTT. Encoded protein: CASKAVINEKLFF.